This TCR beta chain was found in a study of blood T cell repertoires in COVID-19. The CDR3 covers 14 residues. Deletions cut 1 base from V and 4 bases from J, with 12 bases between. Germline V gene lookup returns CDR1 SGHRS and CDR2 YFSETQ. Produced via immunoSEQ multiplex PCR; TCRdb's table is partial and in-frame only. The sample carries 270,000 or so clones, around 88% recorded once. Sequencing input: peripheral blood. V and J are TRBV5-1 and TRBJ2-7, with a possible D match to TRBD1 (7 bases). This clonotype originated in a man aged 35 to 55 with acute or convalescent COVID-19. CDR3 sequence: CASSLTGDSYEQYF. In DNA form, the CDR3 reads TGCGCCAGCAGCTTGACAGGGGACTCATACGAGCAGTACTTC. The complete variable domain, with remaining parts taken from reference TRBV5-1 and TRBJ2-7, reads KAGVTQTPRYLIKTRGQQVTLSCSPISGHRSVSWYQQTPGQGLQFLFEYFSETQRNKGNFPGRFSGRQFSNSRSEMNVSTLELGDSALYLCASSLTGDSYEQYFGPGTRLTVT.